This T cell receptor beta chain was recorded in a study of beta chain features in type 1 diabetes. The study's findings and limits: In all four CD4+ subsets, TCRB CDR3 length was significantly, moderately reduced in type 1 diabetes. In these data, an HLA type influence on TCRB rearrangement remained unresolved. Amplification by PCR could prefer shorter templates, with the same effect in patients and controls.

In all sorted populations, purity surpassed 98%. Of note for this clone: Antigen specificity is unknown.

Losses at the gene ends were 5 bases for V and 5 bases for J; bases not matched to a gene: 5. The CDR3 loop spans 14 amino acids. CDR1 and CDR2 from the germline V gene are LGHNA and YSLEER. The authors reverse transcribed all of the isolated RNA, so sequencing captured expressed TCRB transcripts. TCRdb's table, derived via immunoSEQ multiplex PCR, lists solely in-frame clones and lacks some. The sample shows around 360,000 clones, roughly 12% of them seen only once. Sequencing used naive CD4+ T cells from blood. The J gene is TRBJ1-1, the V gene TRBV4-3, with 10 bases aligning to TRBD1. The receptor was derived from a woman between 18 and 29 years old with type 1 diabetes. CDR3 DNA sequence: TGCGCCAGCAGCTTTCTGGACAGGGGGACTGAAGCTTTCTTT. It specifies CASSFLDRGTEAFF.